The clone carrying this T cell receptor beta chain has ten or more counts. The data were taken from a study of blood T cell repertoires in COVID-19. This CDR3 has 12 amino acids. Trimming stripped 2 bases from V and 8 bases from J, with 6 bases between. Germline CDR1 reads KGHSH; CDR2 reads LQKENI. Assay: immunoSEQ multiplex PCR; the TCRdb copy retains only in-frame clones and omits some. This sample has about 80,000 clones, with 60% to 85% found just once. J is TRBJ2-2 and V is TRBV18; no clear D gene. The receptor was derived from a human donor in a cohort sampled during active COVID-19. Material: peripheral blood. This CDR3 reads CASSPGQGELFF. The CDR3 region has the DNA TGTGCCAGCTCACCAGGGCAGGGGGAGCTGTTTTTT.